These 2 T cell receptor beta chains share one sample of origin, sequenced in a study of sequential checkpoint blockade in melanoma. Only in-frame clones appear in the TCRdb table, and some are missing; sequencing was by immunoSEQ multiplex PCR. The repertoire has thousands of clones, approximately 44% of them found once; the top ten carry roughly two fifths. Indicated treatment: randomized to nivolumab then ipilimumab (arm A) or the reverse (arm B). The sequencing used CD8+ T cells sorted from blood (inferred from file names), collected from a patient given nivolumab and ipilimumab in sequence. The receptors shown here come from a human donor with melanoma.

The gene calls are TRBV6-6 and TRBJ2-7; TRBD1 agrees at 8 bases. V trimming: 2 bases; J trimming: 0 bases; junction bases outside the gene matches: 6. The V gene's germline CDR1 is MNHNY and CDR2 SVGAGI (reference sequence). This CDR3 has 16 residues. The CDR3 region has the DNA TGTGCCAGCAGTTACCCGGACAGGGATCCCTCCTACGAGCAGTACTTC. Amino acid sequence: CASSYPDRDPSYEQYF.

The V gene is TRBV27, the J gene TRBJ2-7; 8 bases are a match to TRBD1. Germline V gene sequence: CDR1 MNHEY, CDR2 SMNVEV (reference sequence). The V and J ends lost 4 bases and 0 bases, in that order; junction bases with no gene match: 5. The CDR3 has 15 amino acids. Written as DNA, the CDR3 is TGTGCCAGCAGTTCGGCCGGGACAGGCTCCTACGAGCAGTACTTC. As protein: CASSSAGTGSYEQYF.